Presented here are 24 T cell receptor beta chains from one specimen sequenced in a study of blood T cells in healthy people across ages. Then a second PCR, running roughly 7 to 11 cycles, was carried out with a sample-barcoded 5' primer and a J-beta primer mix. TCRdb reprocessed the 5' RACE reads via MiXCR and lists one record per CDR3 protein. Seen here are 1.5 million to 2 million distinct CDR3 sequences, 28% observed once, and the top ten hold 7.7%. Material for sequencing was blood. The receptor set was obtained from a woman aged 25 to 45 in good health.

This clonotype was counted many times. This chain connects TRBV20-1 to TRBJ2-7; TRBD1 matches 8 bases. V shed 1 base and J 3 bases; nucleotides not matched to a gene: 8. CDR3 length: 15 amino acids. Germline CDR1 is DFQATT and CDR2 is SNEGSKA (reference sequence). CDR3 nucleotides: TGCAGTGCTAGAGGGGATACCGGGACAGGCTACGAGCAGTACTTC. Its translation: CSARGDTGTGYEQYF.

This clonotype was counted between two and nine times. The rearrangement joins TRBV5-6 to TRBJ1-2, with 7 bases matching TRBD1. Trimming cost V 4 bases and J 5 bases; bases outside gene matches: 11. CDR3 length: 15 amino acids. Germline assignment: CDR1 SGHDT and CDR2 YYEEEE. The CDR3 DNA follows: TGTGCCAGCAGCCGGGGACAGTGGGGCAATTATGGCTACACCTTC. This encodes CASSRGQWGNYGYTF. Filled out from reference TRBV5-6 and TRBJ1-2, the complete variable domain reads DAGVTQSPTHLIKTRGQQVTLRCSPKSGHDTVSWYQQALGQGPQFIFQYYEEEERQRGNFPDRFSGHQFPNYSSELNVNALLLGDSALYLCASSRGQWGNYGYTFGSGTRLTVV.

The chain links TRBV4-2 to TRBJ2-3, with 12 positions matching TRBD2. The CDR3 totals 19 residues. The J segment lost 1 base and the V segment lost 4 bases, leaving 12 bases of the junction unmatched. The germline V gene has CDR1 LGHNA and CDR2 YNFKEQ. CDR3 in DNA: TGTGCCAGCAGCCCACGGACTAGCGGGGCCCCAGGGGGCACAGATACGCAGTATTTT. Translated, it gives CASSPRTSGAPGGTDTQYF.

In its sample, this clonotype was seen many times. The chain is built from TRBV2 and TRBJ2-1; the D gene is possibly TRBD1 (6 bases). Germline-derived CDR1 and CDR2 are SNHLY and FYNNEI. The CDR3 is made up of 12 amino acids. V gave up 9 bases and J gave up 7 bases, with 13 bases separating them. The CDR3 reads CARASRGNEQFF. DNA for the CDR3: TGTGCCAGAGCCTCGAGGGGGAATGAGCAGTTCTTC.

This clonotype has a handful of counts. The chain employs TRBV5-1 and TRBJ2-1; a possible D gene is TRBD2 (5 bases). From germline, CDR1 is SGHRS and CDR2 YFSETQ. The CDR3 sequence is 14 residues long. The V gene lost 4 bases and the J gene lost 9 bases, with 17 bases spanning the gap. The CDR3 DNA is TGCGCCAGCAGCCAGCTAGCTGGGAGTCGTGAGCAGTTCTTC. Translating it yields CASSQLAGSREQFF. Drawing the rest from reference TRBV5-1 and TRBJ2-1, the complete variable domain is KAGVTQTPRYLIKTRGQQVTLSCSPISGHRSVSWYQQTPGQGLQFLFEYFSETQRNKGNFPGRFSGRQFSNSRSEMNVSTLELGDSALYLCASSQLAGSREQFFGPGTRLTVL.

The chain uses TRBV5-1 and TRBJ2-3; 8 bases agree with TRBD2. The CDR3 totals 17 residues. V trimming: 4 bases; J trimming: 6 bases; junction bases outside the gene matches: 16. CDR1 is SGHRS and CDR2 is YFSETQ in the germline V gene. The CDR3 reads CASSLEGPGGISDTQYF. For the CDR3, the DNA is TGCGCCAGCAGCCTGGAGGGGCCGGGGGGGATCTCTGATACGCAGTATTTT. Using reference TRBV5-1 and TRBJ2-3 for the parts outside the CDR3, the full variable domain is KAGVTQTPRYLIKTRGQQVTLSCSPISGHRSVSWYQQTPGQGLQFLFEYFSETQRNKGNFPGRFSGRQFSNSRSEMNVSTLELGDSALYLCASSLEGPGGISDTQYFGPGTRLTVL.

This clonotype has only a few counts. The J gene is TRBJ1-2, the V gene TRBV5-1, with 9 bases identical to TRBD1. The CDR3 runs 15 residues. Germline V CDR1 and CDR2: SGHRS, YFSETQ. V lost 2 bases, J lost 9 bases, and 11 bases stayed unmatched. This CDR3 is CASSFDRDREKSYTF. The CDR3 DNA sequence: TGCGCCAGCAGCTTTGACCGGGACAGGGAGAAAAGCTACACCTTC.

This clonotype has just one count. The chain is built from TRBV20-1 and TRBJ2-3; D gene unclear. The CDR3 is 12 amino acids. Germline loops: CDR1 DFQATT, CDR2 SNEGSKA (reference sequence). V lost 4 bases to trimming and J lost 6 bases, with 11 bases between them. CDR3 DNA: TGCAGTGCTATCGGTGTTTCGGATACGCAGTATTTT. Translating it yields CSAIGVSDTQYF.

This clonotype was seen a handful of times. The chain joins TRBV7-2 to TRBJ2-5, with D perhaps matching TRBD1 or TRBD2 (6 bases each). Trimming took off 7 bases at V and 5 bases at J, with 17 bases between the two ends. Germline values: CDR1 SGHTA, CDR2 FQGNSA. The CDR3 extends over 14 amino acids. The CDR3 here is CASKPGGLGETQYF. The CDR3 bases are TGTGCCAGCAAACCCGGGGGCCTCGGGGAGACCCAGTACTTC. The entire variable domain, with the rest obtained from reference TRBV7-2 and TRBJ2-5, is as follows: GAGVSQSPSNKVTEKGKDVELRCDPISGHTALYWYRQSLGQGLEFLIYFQGNSAPDKSGLPSDRFSAERTGGSVSTLTIQRTQQEDSAVYLCASKPGGLGETQYFGPGTRLLVL.

This chain joins TRBV12-3 or TRBV12-4 and TRBJ2-5; 14 bases fit TRBD2. CDR3 length: 16 residues. Trimming took 7 bases from V and 4 from J; bases not matched to a gene: 8. This CDR3 is CASTPTSGRAGETQYF. The CDR3 DNA reads as TGTGCCAGCACCCCGACTAGCGGGAGGGCGGGAGAGACCCAGTACTTC.

The V gene is TRBV29-1, the J gene TRBJ2-3; D gene unclear. This CDR3 comprises 11 residues. V was pared by 8 bases and J by 3 bases, with 9 bases between. CDR1 and CDR2 (germline): SQVTM, ANQGSEA. This CDR3 is CSTKLTDTQYF. CDR3 DNA: TGCAGCACGAAACTGACAGATACGCAGTATTTT.

This clonotype has at least ten counts. The chain employs TRBV5-1 and TRBJ2-5; no definite D call. V was trimmed by 0 bases and J by 3 bases, leaving 12 bases between them. This CDR3 is 15 amino acids long. Germline V gives CDR1 SGHRS, CDR2 YFSETQ. CDR3 DNA: TGCGCCAGCAGCTTGGGCCTAAGGACCGAAGAGACCCAGTACTTC. Residues: CASSLGLRTEETQYF.

A few counts support this clonotype. V usage is TRBV5-5 and J usage is TRBJ1-1; D is unresolved. The CDR3 loop spans 12 amino acids. From germline, CDR1 is SGHKS and CDR2 YYEKEE (reference sequence). Trimming pared 9 bases from V and 1 base from J, leaving 10 bases between. CDR3 nucleotides: TGTGCCAACGAAGCAGGGAACACTGAAGCTTTCTTT. Its protein product is CANEAGNTEAFF.

The chain joins TRBV2 to TRBJ2-7; tentatively, D is TRBD1 (8 bases). Germline CDR1 reads SNHLY; CDR2 reads FYNNEI. The CDR3 is 14 residues long. V shed 5 bases and J shed 7 bases, with 18 bases lying between them. DNA of the CDR3: TGTGCCAGCAGTATACGGACAGGGCGGGGGGAGCAGTACTTC. It is translated as CASSIRTGRGEQYF.

The genes are TRBV28 and TRBJ2-5, with 7 bases lining up with TRBD1. Matching the DNA end better, TRBJ2-7 makes the J call doubtful. Germline V lookup: CDR1 MDHEN, CDR2 SYDVKM. CDR3 length equals 14 residues. The CDR3 loop reads CASSGQDRRNEQYF. The CDR3 region has the DNA TGTGCCAGCAGTGGACAGGATCGGCGCAACGAGCAGTACTTC.

The gene calls are TRBV5-1 and TRBJ2-1; 7 bases are shared with TRBD2. Looked up from germline, CDR1 is SGHRS and CDR2 is YFSETQ. The CDR3 runs 13 residues. V was clipped by 2 bases and J by 10 bases; unmatched bases: 6. CDR3 amino acids: CASSFTGTKEQFF. CDR3 nucleotide sequence: TGCGCCAGCAGCTTCACCGGGACTAAAGAGCAGTTCTTC. The full variable domain, completed using reference TRBV5-1 and TRBJ2-1, is KAGVTQTPRYLIKTRGQQVTLSCSPISGHRSVSWYQQTPGQGLQFLFEYFSETQRNKGNFPGRFSGRQFSNSRSEMNVSTLELGDSALYLCASSFTGTKEQFFGPGTRLTVL.

This clonotype was seen a handful of times. CDR3 in DNA: TGTGCCTGGAGTCCGTGGAACATTCGACGGTCTGGGGCCAACGTCCTGACTTTC. Translating gives CAWSPWNIRRSGANVLTF. The chain joins TRBV30 to TRBJ2-6; D call uncertain. Germline-derived CDR1 and CDR2 are GTSNPN and SVGIG (reference sequence). The CDR3 consists of 18 residues. V was shortened by 2 bases and J by 1 base, with 18 bases between the two germline ends.

This CDR3 is CAWSVRGGRSTEAFF. DNA of the CDR3: TGTGCCTGGAGTGTTCGTGGGGGGCGAAGCACTGAAGCTTTCTTT. V and J are TRBV30 and TRBJ1-1, with TRBD1 as a possible D gene (6 bases). Germline CDR1 is GTSNPN and CDR2 is SVGIG (reference sequence). Deletions cut 0 bases from V and 4 bases from J, with 15 bases between. This CDR3 spans 15 amino acids.

The chain employs TRBV5-1 and TRBJ1-1; 9 bases are shared with TRBD1. Germline CDR1 is SGHRS and CDR2 is YFSETQ. The V segment lost 2 bases and the J segment 2 bases; nucleotides outside the gene matches: 7. This CDR3 region has 16 residues. The CDR3, as DNA: TGCGCCAGCAGCTTCTATACGGGACAGGGCAACACTGAAGCTTTCTTT. This codes for CASSFYTGQGNTEAFF.

In this sample, this clonotype turned up a few times. The chain employs TRBV18 and TRBJ2-1; the match to TRBD1 covers 7 bases. The CDR3 is 15 residues long. Germline assignment: CDR1 KGHSH and CDR2 LQKENI. The V segment lost 4 bases and the J segment 1 base; nucleotides outside the gene matches: 4. CDR3 region: CASSQDRNSYNEQFF. The CDR3 DNA reads TGTGCCAGCTCACAGGACAGGAATTCCTACAATGAGCAGTTCTTC.

As concerns this clonotype: A much more abundant neighbour one base away suggests this may be a read error. This chain connects TRBV3-1 to TRBJ2-4; D might be TRBD2 (6 bases). This CDR3 has 12 amino acids. Trimming removed 1 base at V and 15 bases at J, with 13 bases between. Germline V gene lookup returns CDR1 LGHDT and CDR2 YNNKEL (reference sequence). This chain's CDR3 is CASSQVRGRMYF. The DNA for the CDR3 is TGTGCCAGCAGCCAAGTCCGGGGGAGGATGTACTTC.

The rearrangement joins TRBV20-1 to TRBJ2-1; D not resolved. Deletions cut 0 bases from V and 5 bases from J, with 14 bases between. This CDR3 comprises 15 residues. Germline CDR1 and CDR2: DFQATT and SNEGSKA (reference sequence). The CDR3 here is CSARDPKTRNNEQFF. The CDR3 DNA is TGCAGTGCTAGAGACCCAAAAACGCGGAACAATGAGCAGTTCTTC.

Of note for this clonotype: Since a much larger clone is just one base distant, this may be a read error. CDR3 protein: CSVVSRGGPEQFF. Here the CDR3 DNA reads TGCAGCGTTGTCTCCCGGGGTGGACCTGAGCAGTTCTTC. The rearrangement joins TRBV29-1 to TRBJ2-1; weak D call: TRBD2 (5 bases). The CDR3 consists of 13 residues. V was clipped by 4 bases and J by 9 bases, with 16 bases between them. Germline CDR1 SQVTM, CDR2 ANQGSEA.

The rearrangement links TRBV20-1 to TRBJ2-1, with D tentatively TRBD2 (7 bases). With 0 bases removed from V and 1 base from J, the gap between germline ends came to 13 bases. CDR1 is DFQATT, CDR2 SNEGSKA, per germline (reference sequence). This CDR3 has 16 amino acids. The CDR3 DNA is TGCAGTGCTAGAGATACGGGGGGCGCGTCCTACAATGAGCAGTTCTTC. Its translation: CSARDTGGASYNEQFF.